This TCR beta chain comes out of a study of shared clonotypes between healthy human individuals. At the level of the study: The cohort had a couple of women and three men, ages 18 to 49. Study-wide findings and caveats: All-four-donor shared clonotypes had higher generation probabilities than non-shared clonotypes did. Rarefaction revealed incomplete sorted-subset sequencing despite large depth.

As regards this clone: Its antigen is currently unknown.

Profiling relied on immunoSEQ multiplex PCR, and the TCRdb table lists in-frame clones only, not all of them. This table holds roughly 700,000 clones, around 74% found once. Germline V CDR1 and CDR2: MDHEN, SYDVKM. V gave up 7 bases and J gave up 4 bases; unmatched junction bases: 11. This CDR3 comprises 16 residues. Sequenced input: memory CD4+ T cells sorted from blood. Subset denoted: CD45RA-negative fraction. This sequence was found in a woman aged 30 to 39 in good health. The genes are TRBV28 and TRBJ2-2; 8 nucleotides agree with TRBD2. CDR3 amino acids: CASNGSGGPGTGELFF. The CDR3 DNA is TGTGCCAGCAATGGGTCGGGAGGGCCGGGCACCGGGGAGCTGTTTTTT.